This TCR beta chain was captured by sequencing in a study of cytomegalovirus exposure and HLA in healthy donors. Findings and limits, study-wide: Generally TCR sequences proved uncommon, though certain public TCRs appeared in numerous donors. Specificity for CMV antigens was confirmed in vitro for a few of the CMV-associated chains. A classifier reportedly called cytomegalovirus status with high sensitivity and specificity. Clusters of TCRs from the first cohort tended to co-occur in the approximately 130 validation repertoires (as a later analysis found).

Using immunoSEQ multiplex PCR, the repertoire was profiled, and TCRdb retains in-frame clones only, with some absent. The table shows approximately 99,000 clones, with around 85% occurring only once. This CDR3 is 15 amino acids long. Germline CDR1 is SGDLS and CDR2 is YYNGEE. The germline V and J ends were trimmed by 0 bases and 2 bases, with 8 bases remaining between them. On this clone: Its antigen is undetermined.

V and J are TRBV9 and TRBJ1-4; TRBD1 is a possible D gene (6 bases). The sample consisted of PBMCs. This clonotype originated in a woman aged 18-29 years in good health and CMV-seronegative. The CDR3 is CASSVGQGTNEKLFF. The DNA of the CDR3 is TGTGCCAGCAGCGTAGGCCAGGGGACTAATGAAAAACTGTTTTTT. Variable domain in full (rest from reference TRBV9 and TRBJ1-4): DSGVTQTPKHLITATGQRVTLRCSPRSGDLSVYWYQQSLDQGLQFLIQYYNGEERAKGNILERFSAQQFPDLHSELNLSSLELGDSALYFCASSVGQGTNEKLFFGSGTQLSVL.